This passage covers 9 T cell receptor beta chains from one sample sequenced in a study of blood T cell repertoires in COVID-19. Some clones are missing from TCRdb's copy, which holds only in-frame ones; the method was immunoSEQ multiplex PCR. The sample holds approximately 61,000 clones, around four fifths seen once. Material for sequencing was peripheral blood. The receptor source for this set is a woman aged 70-85 years with acute or convalescent COVID-19.

The chain employs TRBV7-2 and TRBJ1-5, with 7 nucleotides matching TRBD1. Germline CDR1 and CDR2: SGHTA and FQGNSA. The CDR3 sequence is 15 residues long. The V gene end was trimmed by 4 bases and the J gene end by 6 bases; junction bases not matched to a gene: 9. The CDR3 region has the DNA TGTGCCAGCAGCTCACGGGACAGCCCGACTCAGCCCCAGCATTTT. Amino acids: CASSSRDSPTQPQHF.

This clone was detected only a few times. The CDR3 DNA sequence: TGTGCCAGCAGCGTAGAGGACAGGGCCCGCACAGATACGCAGTATTTT. This gives the protein CASSVEDRARTDTQYF. This rearrangement joins TRBV9 to TRBJ2-3; TRBD1 matches at 8 bases. V lost 0 bases to trimming and J lost 1 base; unmatched junction nucleotides: 4. In germline, CDR1 is SGDLS, CDR2 YYNGEE. The CDR3 has 16 residues.

The chain has TRBV11-3 and TRBJ2-1, with 9 bases matching TRBD2. The germline CDR1 and CDR2 sequences are SGHNT and YENEEA. With 5 bases clipped from V and 3 bases from J, the junction kept 8 bases outside the gene matches. This CDR3 region has 16 residues. The CDR3 loop is CASSVISGGIYNEQFF. The DNA for the CDR3 is TGTGCCAGCAGCGTTATTAGCGGGGGCATCTACAATGAGCAGTTCTTC.

The chain couples TRBV7-3 to TRBJ2-2; D might be TRBD2 (6 bases). CDR1 and CDR2 (germline): SGHTA, FQGTGA. The CDR3 runs to 14 residues. With 5 bases removed from V and 1 base from J, the gap between germline ends came to 8 bases. In DNA form, the CDR3 reads TGTGCCAGCAGCCTTAGCGGGAACACCGGGGAGCTGTTTTTT. It codes for CASSLSGNTGELFF.

The CDR3, as DNA: TGTGCCAGTAGTCCCTCCCTAGCGCCGCACTCCTACAATGAGCAGTTCTTC. Translated, it gives CASSPSLAPHSYNEQFF. The chain joins TRBV19 to TRBJ2-1, with D perhaps TRBD2 (6 bases). V was trimmed by 5 bases and J by 0 bases, leaving 17 bases between them. This CDR3 has 17 residues. The germline V gene encodes CDR1 LNHDA and CDR2 SQIVND (reference sequence).

The CDR3 is CASSPQGDTYNEQFF. The CDR3 region has the DNA TGTGCCAGCAGCCCGCAGGGGGATACCTACAATGAGCAGTTCTTC. V gene TRBV5-8 combines with J gene TRBJ2-1; 7 bases map to TRBD1. Germline V gives CDR1 SGHTS, CDR2 YDEGEE. CDR3 length: 15 residues. J was trimmed by 2 bases and V by 4 bases; bases with no gene match: 6.

In nucleotides, the CDR3 is TGTGCCAGCAGTGATTCCGGGACAGCATATAATTCACCCCTCCACTTT. Its protein is CASSDSGTAYNSPLHF. This chain links TRBV9 with TRBJ1-6, with 7 bases fitting TRBD1. The V gene end was trimmed by 5 bases and the J gene end by 4 bases; junction bases not matched to a gene: 9. Germline CDR1 is SGDLS and CDR2 is YYNGEE. The CDR3 runs 16 residues. Using reference TRBV9 and TRBJ1-6 for the parts outside the CDR3, the full variable domain is DSGVTQTPKHLITATGQRVTLRCSPRSGDLSVYWYQQSLDQGLQFLIQYYNGEERAKGNILERFSAQQFPDLHSELNLSSLELGDSALYFCASSDSGTAYNSPLHFGNGTRLTVT.

By its share, this clone is medium-sized. This chain joins TRBV4-1 and TRBJ1-5; no reliable D call. Germline CDR1 and CDR2: MGHRA and YSYEKL. V lost 3 bases to trimming and J lost 7 bases, with 10 bases between them. The CDR3 spans 13 residues. The CDR3 region has the DNA TGCGCCAGCAGCCACCTTGACGGGCAGCCCCAGCATTTT. This encodes CASSHLDGQPQHF.

This chain uses TRBV6-5 with TRBJ1-2, with D hard to call. Between the trimmed V and J ends, which lost 8 bases and 6 bases, there was a span of 16 bases. Germline lookup yields CDR1 MNHEY and CDR2 SVGAGI. This CDR3 spans 13 amino acids. Here the CDR3 DNA reads TGTGCCAGCGCAAATACAGCAGAAGATGGCTACACCTTC. Residues: CASANTAEDGYTF.